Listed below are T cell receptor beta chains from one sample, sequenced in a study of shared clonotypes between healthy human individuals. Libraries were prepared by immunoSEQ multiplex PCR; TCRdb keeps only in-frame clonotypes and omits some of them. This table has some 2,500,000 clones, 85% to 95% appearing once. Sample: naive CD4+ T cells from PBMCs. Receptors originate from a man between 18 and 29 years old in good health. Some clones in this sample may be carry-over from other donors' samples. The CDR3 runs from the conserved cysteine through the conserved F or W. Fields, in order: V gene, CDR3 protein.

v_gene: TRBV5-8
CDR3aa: CASSLFRGPQPQHF

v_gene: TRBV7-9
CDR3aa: CASSLAWTEMNTEAFF

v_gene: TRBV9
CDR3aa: CASSEAGGPVETQYF

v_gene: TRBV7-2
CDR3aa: CASSLGQGMVETQYF

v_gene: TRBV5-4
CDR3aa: CASSQIRDNEQFF

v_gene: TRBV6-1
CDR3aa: CASREPAGGGSYEQYF

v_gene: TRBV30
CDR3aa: CAWSEPLSGNTIYF

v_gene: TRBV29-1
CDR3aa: CSVHVAGGHYEQYF

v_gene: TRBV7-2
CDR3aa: CASSTTGTLPYEQYF

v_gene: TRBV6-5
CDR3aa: CASSPHQDGNNEQFF

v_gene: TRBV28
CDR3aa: CASSFWGNWTEAFF

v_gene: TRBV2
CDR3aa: CAGRGDGREQYF

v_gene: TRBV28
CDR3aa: CASRGNRGNTGELFF

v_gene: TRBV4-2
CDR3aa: CASSQNRVGGYTF

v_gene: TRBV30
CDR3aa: CAWIPGLAGRTDTQYF

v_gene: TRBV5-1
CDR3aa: CASRHSGTYNEQFF

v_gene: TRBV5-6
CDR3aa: CASSLFAGEQYF

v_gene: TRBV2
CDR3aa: CASSHYMISGNTIYF

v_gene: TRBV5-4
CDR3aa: CASSRDSTGELFF

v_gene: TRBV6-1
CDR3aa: CASSEAPTTNYGYTF

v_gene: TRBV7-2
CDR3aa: CASSLEGSFNYGYTF

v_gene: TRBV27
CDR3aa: CATVRLSGTGMNTEAFF

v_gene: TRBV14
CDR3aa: CASSQFQLYGTYEQYF

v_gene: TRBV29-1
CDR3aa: CSVSGRSRANTEAFF

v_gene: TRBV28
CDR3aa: CASSLLGGITDTQYF

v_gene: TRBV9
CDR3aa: CASSEGGHLSGANVLTF

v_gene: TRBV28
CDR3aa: CASSLYGTSGGHPGSQYF

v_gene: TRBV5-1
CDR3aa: CASSLGQGNGNERFF

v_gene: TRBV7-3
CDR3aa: CASSRTFTDTQYF

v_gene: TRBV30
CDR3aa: CAWGQGHEQYF

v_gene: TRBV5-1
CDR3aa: CASRLAGEIQTQYF

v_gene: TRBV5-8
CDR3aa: CASSFLVGQRNEKLFF

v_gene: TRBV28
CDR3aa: CASSQTGTSGFPMYF

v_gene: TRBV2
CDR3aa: CATRGSPNQPQHF

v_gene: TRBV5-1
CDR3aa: CASSNPGQAYNEQFF

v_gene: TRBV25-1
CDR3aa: CASTPGLAGLTDTQYF

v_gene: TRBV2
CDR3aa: CASKKPPTDTQYF

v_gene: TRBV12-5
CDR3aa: CASGLVGGAVQFF

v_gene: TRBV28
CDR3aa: CASSTPGRGAPLGYGYTF

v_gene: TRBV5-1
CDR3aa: CASSLASGTVYEQYF

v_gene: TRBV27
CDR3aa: CASSLSGQGWETQYF

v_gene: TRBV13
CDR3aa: CASSLVGAHEQYF

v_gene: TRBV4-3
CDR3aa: CAGDGGEQYF

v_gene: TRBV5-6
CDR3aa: CASSLGRSPYNEQFF